These 15 T cell receptor beta chains were all obtained from the same sample, sequenced in a study of blood T cell repertoires in COVID-19. Clones were read by immunoSEQ multiplex PCR, and TCRdb kept only the in-frame ones, dropping some. Among 150,000 to 200,000 clones, roughly 90% were seen once, and the ten largest hold 0.5% to 0.6%. The specimen was peripheral blood. These receptors all stem from a man aged 45 to 65 with acute or convalescent COVID-19.

The CDR3 DNA sequence: TGTGCCAGCTCACCAGCGGGCCGAACCTACGAGCAGTACGTC. This gives the protein CASSPAGRTYEQYV. The chain couples TRBV18 to TRBJ2-7; possible D gene TRBD2, 5 bases. V lost 2 bases, J lost 2 bases, and 10 bases lay in between. The germline gives CDR1 KGHSH, CDR2 LQKENI. The CDR3 consists of 14 residues.

This sequence joins TRBV27 and TRBJ1-6; no firm D call. Germline V CDR1 and CDR2: MNHEY, SMNVEV (reference sequence). The CDR3 totals 14 residues. V was shortened by 3 bases and J by 5 bases, with 8 bases between the two germline ends. In DNA form, the CDR3 reads TGTGCCAGCAGTTTGCAGAAAGATAATTCACCCCTCCACTTT. This translates into CASSLQKDNSPLHF.

V usage is TRBV10-3 and J usage is TRBJ2-3; D may be TRBD1 (7 bases). Looked up from germline, CDR1 is ENHRY and CDR2 is SYGVKD. V lost 10 bases, J lost 0 bases, and 11 bases lay in between. The CDR3 has 13 amino acids. CDR3 region: CATSGGSTDTQYF. The CDR3 DNA sequence: TGTGCCACCTCAGGGGGGAGCACAGATACGCAGTATTTT.

This chain connects TRBV6-5 to TRBJ2-2; TRBD2 is a possible D gene (6 bases). The germline V and J ends were trimmed by 3 bases and 8 bases, with 19 bases remaining between them. CDR1 MNHEY and CDR2 SVGAGI come from the germline V gene. The CDR3 is made up of 16 amino acids. CDR3 sequence: CASSYRQGLITGELFF. Written as DNA, the CDR3 is TGTGCCAGCAGTTATCGGCAGGGACTCATTACTGGGGAGCTGTTTTTT.

This sequence joins TRBV28 and TRBJ1-6; TRBD1 matches 8 bases. Looked up from germline, CDR1 is MDHEN and CDR2 is SYDVKM. The CDR3 length is 13 residues. V shed 6 bases, J shed 12 bases, and the junction held 7 bases outside the gene matches. CDR3 nucleotides: TGTGCCAGCAGAGGGACAGGCTTCGAACCCCTCCACTTT. This translates into CASRGTGFEPLHF.

The rearrangement uses TRBV28 and TRBJ1-5; no firm D call. Deletions cut 2 bases from V and 1 base from J, with 12 bases between. There are 16 residues in the CDR3. Germline CDR1 reads MDHEN; CDR2 reads SYDVKM. CDR3 sequence reads: CASSLHEGVSNQPQHF. CDR3 bases: TGTGCCAGCAGTTTACACGAGGGTGTAAGCAATCAGCCCCAGCATTTT.

This clone has a single count. The CDR3 loop reads CASSMSNEQFF. CDR3 in DNA: TGTGCCAGCAGCATGAGTAATGAGCAGTTCTTC. The rearrangement links TRBV7-9 to TRBJ2-1, with D unclear. Trimming shortened V by 5 bases and J by 7 bases, and 6 bases separated the two germline ends. Germline V lookup: CDR1 SEHNR, CDR2 FQNEAQ (reference sequence). CDR3 size: 11 residues.

The chain has TRBV19 and TRBJ2-6, with TRBD1 identical over 7 bases. V shed 2 bases, J shed 4 bases, and the junction held 8 bases outside the gene matches. The CDR3 is 17 amino acids. Germline CDR1 and CDR2: LNHDA and SQIVND (reference sequence). The CDR3 region is CASSIRAGGAGANVLTF. CDR3 DNA: TGTGCCAGTAGTATAAGGGCAGGGGGAGCGGGGGCCAACGTCCTGACTTTC.

For the CDR3, the DNA is TGTGCCAGCAGTGACCCCTCCCTGACAGATCAGCCCCAGCATTTT. The encoded protein is CASSDPSLTDQPQHF. The V call is TRBV6-4, the J call TRBJ1-5; possible D gene TRBD1, 5 bases. V was pared by 2 bases and J by 5 bases, with 13 bases between. The CDR3 runs 15 residues. Germline-derived CDR1 and CDR2 are MRHNA and SNTAGT.

The chain links TRBV28 to TRBJ1-5, with D possibly being TRBD1 (5 bases). Deletions cut 6 bases from V and 3 bases from J, with 12 bases between. Germline V lookup: CDR1 MDHEN, CDR2 SYDVKM. CDR3 size: 14 residues. CDR3 nucleotide sequence: TGTGCCAGCAGGGTCGACAGCTACAATCAGCCCCAGCATTTT. Protein: CASRVDSYNQPQHF. Combining the CDR3 with reference TRBV28 and TRBJ1-5 gives the whole variable domain DVKVTQSSRYLVKRTGEKVFLECVQDMDHENMFWYRQDPGLGLRLIYFSYDVKMKEKGDIPEGYSVSREKKERFSLILESASTNQTSMYLCASRVDSYNQPQHFGDGTRLSIL.

This sequence joins TRBV20-1 and TRBJ2-7; 7 bases line up with TRBD1. CDR1 and CDR2 from the germline V gene are DFQATT and SNEGSKA (reference sequence). Trimming at V came to 3 bases and at J to 0 bases, leaving 8 bases not matched to a gene. This CDR3 contains 15 residues. CDR3 residues: CSASGYGDSSYEQYV. CDR3 in DNA: TGCAGTGCTAGTGGGTATGGGGACAGCTCCTACGAGCAGTACGTC.

The sample holds a few counts of this clone. This sequence joins TRBV27 and TRBJ1-5; D remains ambiguous. Germline V gene sequence: CDR1 MNHEY, CDR2 SMNVEV (reference sequence). V was shortened by 2 bases and J by 7 bases, with 15 bases between the two germline ends. The CDR3 covers 15 residues. CDR3 sequence (DNA): TGTGCCAGCAGTTTAAAGGCAGGCGCTGGACAGCCCCAGCATTTT. Amino acid sequence: CASSLKAGAGQPQHF.

The chain employs TRBV6-5 and TRBJ1-3, with 7 positions matching TRBD1. Germline CDR1 is MNHEY and CDR2 is SVGAGI. The CDR3 spans 15 residues. The V gene end was trimmed by 6 bases and the J gene end by 0 bases; junction bases not matched to a gene: 5. CDR3 nucleotides: TGTGCCAGCAGCCGAGGGACAGACTCTGGAAACACCATATATTTT. This encodes CASSRGTDSGNTIYF.

The chain has TRBV5-4 and TRBJ2-1; TRBD1 might be the D (5 bases). In germline, CDR1 is SGHNT, CDR2 YYREEE (reference sequence). Trimming took off 4 bases at V and 0 bases at J, with 11 bases between the two ends. The CDR3 length is 15 residues. The CDR3 sequence: CASSLGQVSYNEQFF. The CDR3 bases are TGTGCCAGCAGCCTGGGGCAGGTCTCCTACAATGAGCAGTTCTTC.

The chain recombines TRBV28 with TRBJ2-1; D may be TRBD2 (7 bases). V was cut by 4 bases and J by 7 bases, with 23 bases left in between. Germline assignment: CDR1 MDHEN and CDR2 SYDVKM. The CDR3 has 17 amino acids. CDR3 amino acids: CASSSPGRLGGRNEQFF. As DNA, the CDR3 is TGTGCCAGCAGTTCCCCGGGGCGATTGGGGGGGCGGAATGAGCAGTTCTTC. Supplemented by reference TRBV28 and TRBJ2-1, the full variable domain reads DVKVTQSSRYLVKRTGEKVFLECVQDMDHENMFWYRQDPGLGLRLIYFSYDVKMKEKGDIPEGYSVSREKKERFSLILESASTNQTSMYLCASSSPGRLGGRNEQFFGPGTRLTVL.